This record concerns one T cell receptor beta chain sequence. Seattle patients were enrolled during active infection and followed longitudinally. How the authors handled the data: Amplified reference gene primers provided the basis for estimating nucleated cell counts. The repertoire was sequenced with immunoSEQ multiplex PCR; TCRdb's copy has only in-frame clones and lacks some. V and J calls and clone size come straight from that table; D and trimming were deduced from the DNA. This sample has about half a million clones; about 91% occur once, and the top ten carry roughly 1%. This specimen comes from a study of blood T cell repertoires in COVID-19. Looking at the study overall: The study drew acute and convalescent COVID-19 samples from the United States, Italy and Spain. PBMCs, B-cell-depleted T cells, or T cells provided the cDNA or gDNA that made up the material.

Germline loops: CDR1 MNHEY, CDR2 SVGAGI. V dropped 6 bases and J dropped 1; count of bases not matched to a gene: 3. CDR3 length: 15 amino acids. V usage is TRBV6-5 and J usage is TRBJ2-2; 9 positions agree with TRBD1. The source material was peripheral blood. This clonotype was obtained from a young man with COVID-19, enrolled during active disease. The CDR3 DNA follows: TGTGCCAGCAGACAGGGGGCGCGGAACACCGGGGAGCTGTTTTTT. It codes for CASRQGARNTGELFF.